The 12 T cell receptor beta chains reported below all come from one sample, sequenced in a study of technical replicates of blood from several donors. Sequencing was performed with immunoSEQ multiplex PCR; in TCRdb, only in-frame clones are kept and a portion is missing. The data contain fewer than 100,000 clones, 90% to 96% of them singletons. What was sequenced was T cells isolated from PBMCs. These receptors were obtained from a human donor in good health.

The genes are TRBV21-1 and TRBJ2-3; the table assigns TRBD2, which was not confirmed against the DNA. TRBV21-1 is tagged as a pseudogene. The CDR3 has 20 residues. In DNA, the CDR3 is TGTGCCAGCAGCAATCAACCGGGACTAGCGGGAGTCTTAAGCACAGATACGCAGTATTTT. This sequence encodes CASSNQPGLAGVLSTDTQYF.

The chain employs TRBV7-2 and TRBJ2-7; no definite D call. The CDR3 loop spans 16 amino acids. In germline, CDR1 is SGHTA, CDR2 FQGNSA. V was clipped by 5 bases and J by 1 base, with 18 bases between them. The CDR3 DNA sequence: TGTGCCAGCAGCCCCGAACCCCGACTGTTGTCCTACGAGCAGTACTTC. Amino acids: CASSPEPRLLSYEQYF.

This sequence joins TRBV18 and TRBJ2-1; the match to TRBD2 covers 13 bases. The CDR3 consists of 15 residues. V lost 4 bases, J lost 9 bases, and 6 bases stayed unmatched. CDR1 and CDR2 (germline): KGHSH, LQKENI. For the CDR3, the DNA is TGTGCCAGCTCACGCGGACTAGCGGGAGACCTTGAGCAGTTCTTC. Translation gives CASSRGLAGDLEQFF.

The chain uses TRBV7-9 and TRBJ1-4, with 7 bases identical to TRBD1. The germline V gene encodes CDR1 SEHNR and CDR2 FQNEAQ (reference sequence). There are 16 residues in the CDR3. After removal of 2 bases from V and 6 bases from J, the junction contained 9 bases not matched to a gene. The CDR3 spells CASSLSLQGIDEKLFF. CDR3 nucleotides: TGTGCCAGCAGCTTATCGCTACAGGGGATCGATGAAAAACTGTTTTTT.

The gene calls are TRBV19 and TRBJ1-1, with a weak D call TRBD1 (6 bases). This CDR3 is built from 14 residues. V was cut by 5 bases and J by 0 bases, with 10 bases left in between. CDR1 is LNHDA, CDR2 SQIVND, per germline (reference sequence). In DNA, the CDR3 is TGTGCCAGTAGTTTACGGACAGTGAACACTGAAGCTTTCTTT. This encodes CASSLRTVNTEAFF.

This sequence joins TRBV7-2 and TRBJ2-5, with a weak D call TRBD2 (5 bases). CDR1 SGHTA and CDR2 FQGNSA come from the germline V gene. The V end lost 4 bases, the J end lost 2 bases, and 17 bases lay between the germline ends. The CDR3 runs to 16 residues. CDR3 protein: CASSSSSWYTQETQYF. CDR3 sequence (DNA): TGTGCCAGCAGCTCTTCTAGCTGGTACACTCAAGAGACCCAGTACTTC.

The chain is built from TRBV27 and TRBJ2-7; possibly TRBD1 for D (5 bases). V was trimmed by 1 base and J by 3 bases, leaving 10 bases between them. This CDR3 spans 14 amino acids. Germline lookup yields CDR1 MNHEY and CDR2 SMNVEV (reference sequence). In DNA, the CDR3 is TGTGCCAGCAGTTTATTCGGACACAGCTACGAGCAGTACTTC. Residues: CASSLFGHSYEQYF.

This clone appeared a single time. The rearrangement links TRBV7-9 to TRBJ2-1; 12 nucleotides align to TRBD2. The ends lost 7 bases at V and 7 bases at J; junction bases unmatched: 11. CDR1 and CDR2 (germline): SEHNR, FQNEAQ (reference sequence). CDR3 length: 16 residues. The CDR3 sequence: CASNYPLAGGGNEQFF. CDR3 nucleotide sequence: TGTGCCAGCAACTACCCGCTAGCGGGAGGGGGGAATGAGCAGTTCTTC.

This sequence joins TRBV5-8 and TRBJ2-3; possible D gene TRBD2, 6 bases. The CDR3 has 14 amino acids. In germline, CDR1 is SGHTS, CDR2 YDEGEE. Trimming shortened V by 1 base and J by 6 bases, and 12 bases separated the two germline ends. This CDR3 reads CASSLWREDDTQYF. The CDR3 coding sequence is TGTGCCAGCAGCTTGTGGCGGGAAGATGATACGCAGTATTTT.

This chain uses TRBV11-2 with TRBJ2-1; D is uncertain. Germline values: CDR1 SGHAT, CDR2 FQNNGV. Between the trimmed V and J ends, which lost 1 base and 8 bases, there was a span of 12 bases. The CDR3 totals 14 residues. CDR3 in DNA: TGTGCCAGCAGCTTAGCCCCACGTACAGATGAGCAGTTCTTC. Its protein is CASSLAPRTDEQFF.

This clone has only one observation. Other DNA sequences in this sample translate to the same CDR3. The chain joins TRBV5-1 to TRBJ2-1; TRBD2 is a possible D gene (5 bases). The V end was cut by 0 bases, the J end by 2 bases, with 9 bases between. The CDR3 spans 15 residues. CDR1 and CDR2 (germline): SGHRS, YFSETQ. CDR3 nucleotides: TGCGCCAGCAGCTTGGCGCTAGCCGCCTACAATGAGCAGTTCTTC. Residues: CASSLALAAYNEQFF.

The chain joins TRBV6-1 to TRBJ1-5; D ambiguous. Germline assignment: CDR1 MNHNS and CDR2 SASEGT. This CDR3 contains 17 residues. V dropped 4 bases and J dropped 2 bases, with 18 bases sitting between them. The CDR3 loop reads CASSASRGGFRNQPQHF. CDR3 DNA: TGTGCCAGCAGTGCTAGCCGGGGTGGGTTTCGCAATCAGCCCCAGCATTTT.